The 10 T cell receptor beta chains listed next were all sequenced from one sample in a study of CD8+ T cells in alopecia areata. Extracted RNA was reverse transcribed into cDNA, the sequencing template. The table came from immunoSEQ multiplex PCR; TCRdb's copy has only in-frame clones and leaves some out. Of 200,000 or so clones listed, 35% to 45% are singletons. The treatment denotes: oral pan-JAK inhibitor, 5-10 mg twice daily. The material was CD4+ T cells sorted from blood, obtained at approximately week 31, from a patient treated with tofacitinib. These receptors all stem from a human donor with alopecia areata.

The chain joins TRBV6-5 to TRBJ2-7, with D possibly matching TRBD2 (6 bases). Looked up from germline, CDR1 is MNHEY and CDR2 is SVGAGI. CDR3 length equals 14 residues. V lost 5 bases and J 2 bases, leaving 13 bases between the germline ends. The CDR3 DNA is TGTGCCAGCAGTCCCCAAGGACTACCCTACGAGCAGTACTTC. Translation gives CASSPQGLPYEQYF.

The rearrangement joins TRBV11-2 to TRBJ2-7; 7 bases align to TRBD1. The length of the CDR3 is 15 residues. The V and J ends lost 5 bases and 5 bases, in that order; junction bases with no gene match: 12. Germline CDR1 reads SGHAT; CDR2 reads FQNNGV. CDR3 bases: TGTGCCAGCAGCCTTCCGACACGACAGGGTGACGAGCAGTACTTC. Translation gives CASSLPTRQGDEQYF.

The V gene is TRBV7-3, the J gene TRBJ1-6; 7 bases are shared with TRBD1. Per germline, CDR1 SGHTA and CDR2 FQGTGA. The ends lost 5 bases at V and 6 bases at J; junction bases unmatched: 4. This CDR3 is built from 14 residues. The CDR3 DNA reads TGTGCCAGCAGCCGGGACAGCCGTAATTCACCCCTCCACTTT. It translates to CASSRDSRNSPLHF.

Notes on this clone: Its ends do not fully match the called genes, so a read error is possible. Written as DNA, the CDR3 is TGTGCCAGCAGCGAAGAGACTAGCGGGAGTTACGAGCAGTACTTC. Its translation: CASSEETSGSYEQYF. This sequence joins TRBV2 and TRBJ2-7; 12 bases map to TRBD2. The CDR3 sequence is 15 residues long. The germline V gene encodes CDR1 SNHLY and CDR2 FYNNEI.

The chain links TRBV13 to TRBJ1-1; maybe TRBD1 (6 bases). The CDR3 consists of 14 residues. Trimming removed 5 bases from V and 8 bases from J, with 18 bases in between. Germline-derived CDR1 and CDR2 are PRHDT and FYEKMQ (reference sequence). The CDR3 sequence is CASSLAQGAWEAFF. In DNA, the CDR3 is TGTGCCAGCAGCCTGGCACAGGGTGCCTGGGAAGCTTTCTTT.

DNA of the CDR3: TGTGCCAGCAGTTACTCGAATAGGGGAACTGAAGCTTTCTTT. Encoded protein: CASSYSNRGTEAFF. The V call is TRBV6-5, the J call TRBJ1-1, with D maybe TRBD1 (5 bases). Looked up from germline, CDR1 is MNHEY and CDR2 is SVGAGI. Trimming took 0 bases from V and 5 from J, leaving 10 bases between them. The CDR3 loop spans 14 amino acids.

This clone turned up a few times. The DNA for the CDR3 is TGTGCCAGCAGCATCGGGACAGGTGCAACTAATGAAAAACTGTTTTTT. Residues: CASSIGTGATNEKLFF. The V gene is TRBV9, the J gene TRBJ1-4; 8 nucleotides line up with TRBD1. The CDR3 spans 16 residues. CDR1 and CDR2 (germline): SGDLS, YYNGEE. V gave up 4 bases and J gave up 0 bases; unmatched junction bases: 5.

The chain employs TRBV30 and TRBJ1-2; 11 bases match TRBD1. The germline V gene has CDR1 GTSNPN and CDR2 SVGIG (reference sequence). There are 15 residues in the CDR3. J gave up 2 bases and V 4 bases, and 6 bases lay outside the gene matches. The CDR3 DNA is TGTGCCTGGACTATGGGACAGGGGGGAAACTATGGCTACACCTTC. It yields the protein CAWTMGQGGNYGYTF.

The chain combines TRBV2 with TRBJ2-1; 7 bases align to TRBD1. The junction had 7 bases not matched to a gene; V was cut back by 11 bases and J by 0 bases. From germline, CDR1 is SNHLY and CDR2 FYNNEI. The length of the CDR3 is 14 residues. CDR3 protein: CAGKTGSSYNEQFF. CDR3 sequence (DNA): TGTGCCGGTAAGACAGGGAGCTCCTACAATGAGCAGTTCTTC.

V usage is TRBV7-8 and J usage is TRBJ1-1, with 7 bases lining up with TRBD1. The V gene end was trimmed by 5 bases and the J gene end by 5 bases; junction bases not matched to a gene: 8. The CDR3 is 14 amino acids. Germline values: CDR1 SGHVS, CDR2 FQNEAQ. This CDR3 reads CASSTRQGGTEAFF. The CDR3 DNA follows: TGTGCCAGCAGCACCCGACAGGGAGGGACTGAAGCTTTCTTT.